The subject of this entry is one TCR beta chain. Blood specimens came from baseline, cycle 4 day 1, and cycle 7 day 1. The data are from a study of OX40 agonist ivuxolimab in advanced cancers. The germline V gene encodes CDR1 SGHAT and CDR2 FQNNGV. This CDR3 has 14 amino acids. After removal of 3 bases from V and 4 bases from J, the junction contained 5 bases not matched to a gene. Data came from immunoSEQ multiplex PCR; TCRdb stores just in-frame clones and leaves some out. The top ten hold approximately 13% of the sample, which has around 82,000 clones, less than 90% seen once. The clonotype was recovered from an adult with an advanced solid tumor such as melanoma, head and neck, liver or kidney cancer. The chain is built from TRBV11-2 and TRBJ1-1; 7 bases fit TRBD1. This specimen consisted of CD4+ or CD8+ T cells sorted from blood, obtained in a trial of the OX40 agonist ivuxolimab. The CDR3 reads CASSFRQGVTEAFF. As DNA, the CDR3 is TGTGCCAGCAGCTTCCGACAGGGTGTCACTGAAGCTTTCTTT.